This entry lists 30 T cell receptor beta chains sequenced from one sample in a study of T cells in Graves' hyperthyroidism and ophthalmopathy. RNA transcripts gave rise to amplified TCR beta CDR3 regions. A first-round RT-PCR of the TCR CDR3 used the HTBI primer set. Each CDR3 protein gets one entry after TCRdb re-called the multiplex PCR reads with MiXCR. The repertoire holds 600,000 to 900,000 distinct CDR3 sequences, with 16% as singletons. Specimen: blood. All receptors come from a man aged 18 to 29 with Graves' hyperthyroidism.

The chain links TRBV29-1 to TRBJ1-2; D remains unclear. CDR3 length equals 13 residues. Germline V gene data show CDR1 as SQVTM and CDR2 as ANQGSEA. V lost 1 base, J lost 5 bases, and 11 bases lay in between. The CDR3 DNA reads TGCAGCGTTGAAGGTGGGCCAGGATATGGCTACACCTTC. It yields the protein CSVEGGPGYGYTF.

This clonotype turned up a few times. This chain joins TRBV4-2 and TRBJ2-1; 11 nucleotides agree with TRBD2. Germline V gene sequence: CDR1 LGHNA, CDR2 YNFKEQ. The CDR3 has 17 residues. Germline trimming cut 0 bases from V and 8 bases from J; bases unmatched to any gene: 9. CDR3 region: CASSQDGTSGSGDEQFF. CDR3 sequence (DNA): TGTGCCAGCAGCCAAGATGGGACTAGCGGAAGTGGAGATGAGCAGTTCTTC.

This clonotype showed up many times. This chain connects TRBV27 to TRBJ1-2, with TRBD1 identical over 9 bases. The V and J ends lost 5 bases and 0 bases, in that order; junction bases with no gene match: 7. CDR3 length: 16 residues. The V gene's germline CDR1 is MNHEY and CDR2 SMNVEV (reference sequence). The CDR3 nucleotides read TGTGCCAGCAGTCCGACGGACAGGGGAGCTAACTATGGCTACACCTTC. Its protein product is CASSPTDRGANYGYTF.

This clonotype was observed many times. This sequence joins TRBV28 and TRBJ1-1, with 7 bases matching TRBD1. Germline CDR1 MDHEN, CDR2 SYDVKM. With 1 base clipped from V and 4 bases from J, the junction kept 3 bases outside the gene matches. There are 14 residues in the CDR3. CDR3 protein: CASSLSGGVTEAFF. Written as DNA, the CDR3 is TGTGCCAGCAGTTTATCAGGGGGGGTCACTGAAGCTTTCTTT. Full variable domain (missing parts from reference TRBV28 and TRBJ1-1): DVKVTQSSRYLVKRTGEKVFLECVQDMDHENMFWYRQDPGLGLRLIYFSYDVKMKEKGDIPEGYSVSREKKERFSLILESASTNQTSMYLCASSLSGGVTEAFFGQGTRLTVV.

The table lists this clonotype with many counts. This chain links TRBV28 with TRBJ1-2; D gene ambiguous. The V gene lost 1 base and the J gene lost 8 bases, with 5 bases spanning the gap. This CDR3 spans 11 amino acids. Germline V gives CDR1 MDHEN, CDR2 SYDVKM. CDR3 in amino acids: CASSLSSGYTF. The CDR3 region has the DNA TGTGCCAGCAGTTTATCTTCGGGCTACACCTTC.

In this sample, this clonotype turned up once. CDR3 coding DNA: TGTGCCACCAGCAAATTCCCGGACAGTTCTTATAGCAATCAGCCCCAGCATTTT. Translated: CATSKFPDSSYSNQPQHF. The rearrangement joins TRBV15 to TRBJ1-5, with a weak D call TRBD1 (6 bases). The V gene lost 4 bases and the J gene lost 0 bases, with 19 bases spanning the gap. The CDR3 consists of 18 residues. CDR1 is LNHNV, CDR2 YYDKDF, per germline (reference sequence).

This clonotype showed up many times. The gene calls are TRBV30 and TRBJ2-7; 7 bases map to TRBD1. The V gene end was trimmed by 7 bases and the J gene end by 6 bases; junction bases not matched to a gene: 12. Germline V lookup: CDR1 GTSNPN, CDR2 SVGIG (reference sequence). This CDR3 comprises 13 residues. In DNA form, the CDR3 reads TGTGCCTCGATCCGGGACAGTGGGCTCGAGCAGTACTTC. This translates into CASIRDSGLEQYF.

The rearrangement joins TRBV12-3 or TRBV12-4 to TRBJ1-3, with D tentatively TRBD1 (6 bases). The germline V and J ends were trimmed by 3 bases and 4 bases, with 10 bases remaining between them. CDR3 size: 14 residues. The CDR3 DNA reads TGTGCCAGCAGTTTTAGGGGGAACGGAAACACCATATATTTT. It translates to CASSFRGNGNTIYF.

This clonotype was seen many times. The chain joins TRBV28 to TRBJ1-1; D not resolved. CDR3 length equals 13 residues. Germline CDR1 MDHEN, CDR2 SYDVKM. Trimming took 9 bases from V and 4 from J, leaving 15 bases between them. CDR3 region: CASRREGSTEAFF. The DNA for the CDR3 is TGTGCCAGTCGAAGGGAGGGTAGCACTGAAGCTTTCTTT. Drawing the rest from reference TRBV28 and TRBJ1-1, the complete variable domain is DVKVTQSSRYLVKRTGEKVFLECVQDMDHENMFWYRQDPGLGLRLIYFSYDVKMKEKGDIPEGYSVSREKKERFSLILESASTNQTSMYLCASRREGSTEAFFGQGTRLTVV.

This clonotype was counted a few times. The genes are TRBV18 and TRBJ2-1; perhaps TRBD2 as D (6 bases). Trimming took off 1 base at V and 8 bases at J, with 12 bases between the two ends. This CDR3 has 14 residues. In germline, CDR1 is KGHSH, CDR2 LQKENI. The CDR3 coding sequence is TGTGCCAGCTCACCACGGGACTCCCCGGATGAGCAGTTCTTC. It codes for CASSPRDSPDEQFF.

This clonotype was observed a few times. The CDR3 sequence is CASRGSYRGYGYEQYF. In nucleotides, the CDR3 is TGTGCCAGCAGGGGGTCCTACAGGGGGTATGGCTACGAGCAGTACTTC. This chain links TRBV25-1 with TRBJ2-7, with TRBD1 matching 8 bases. Germline V gene lookup returns CDR1 MGHDK and CDR2 SYGVNS. The CDR3 has 16 amino acids. V shed 6 bases and J 3 bases; nucleotides not matched to a gene: 13.

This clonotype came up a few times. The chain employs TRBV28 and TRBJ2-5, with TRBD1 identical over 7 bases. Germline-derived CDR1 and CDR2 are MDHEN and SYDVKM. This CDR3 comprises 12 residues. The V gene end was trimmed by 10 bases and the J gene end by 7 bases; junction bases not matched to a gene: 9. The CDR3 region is CATGQAWGTQYF. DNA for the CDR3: TGTGCCACAGGACAGGCCTGGGGGACCCAGTACTTC.

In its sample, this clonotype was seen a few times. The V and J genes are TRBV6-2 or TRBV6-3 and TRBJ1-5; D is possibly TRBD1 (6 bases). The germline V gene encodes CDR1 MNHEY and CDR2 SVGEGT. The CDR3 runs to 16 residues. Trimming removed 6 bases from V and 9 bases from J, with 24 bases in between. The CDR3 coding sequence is TGTGCCAGCAGCGGACGCCAACAGGGACTACCGATGCCCCAGCATTTT. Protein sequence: CASSGRQQGLPMPQHF.

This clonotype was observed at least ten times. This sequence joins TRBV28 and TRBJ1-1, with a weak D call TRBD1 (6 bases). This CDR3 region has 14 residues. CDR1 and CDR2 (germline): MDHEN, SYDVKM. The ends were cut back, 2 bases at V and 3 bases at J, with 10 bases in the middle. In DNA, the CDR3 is TGTGCCAGCAGTTTACAGGGGACTTACACTGAAGCTTTCTTT. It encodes CASSLQGTYTEAFF.

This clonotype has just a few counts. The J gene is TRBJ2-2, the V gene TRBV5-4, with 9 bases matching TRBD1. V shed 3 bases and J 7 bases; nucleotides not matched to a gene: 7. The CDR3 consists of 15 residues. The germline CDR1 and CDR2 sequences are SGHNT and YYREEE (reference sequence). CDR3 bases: TGTGCCAGCAGCTCGGGACAGGGCAGGAGCGGGGAGCTGTTTTTT. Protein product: CASSSGQGRSGELFF.

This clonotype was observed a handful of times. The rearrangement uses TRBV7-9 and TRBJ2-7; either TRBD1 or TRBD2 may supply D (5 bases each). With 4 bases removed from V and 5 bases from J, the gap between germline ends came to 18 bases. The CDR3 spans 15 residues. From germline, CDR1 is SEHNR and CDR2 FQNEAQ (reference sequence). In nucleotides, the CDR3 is TGTGCCAGCAGCTCCCCCCCCCCCCTGGGGGACGAGCAGTACTTC. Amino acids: CASSSPPPLGDEQYF.

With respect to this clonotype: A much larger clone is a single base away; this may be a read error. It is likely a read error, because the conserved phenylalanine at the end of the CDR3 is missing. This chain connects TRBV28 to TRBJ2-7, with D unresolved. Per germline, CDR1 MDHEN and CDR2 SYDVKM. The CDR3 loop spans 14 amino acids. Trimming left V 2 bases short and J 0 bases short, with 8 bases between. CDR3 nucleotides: TGTGCCAGCAGTTTACCATCAAGCTCCTACGAGCAGTACTCC. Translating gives CASSLPSSSYEQYS.

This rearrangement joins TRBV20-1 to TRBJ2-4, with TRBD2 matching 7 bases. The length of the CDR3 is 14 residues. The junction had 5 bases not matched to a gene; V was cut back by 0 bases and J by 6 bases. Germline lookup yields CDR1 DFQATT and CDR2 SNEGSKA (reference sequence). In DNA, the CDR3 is TGCAGTGCTAGAGAAGGGAGGGCCGGAAACATTCAGTACTTC. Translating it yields CSAREGRAGNIQYF.

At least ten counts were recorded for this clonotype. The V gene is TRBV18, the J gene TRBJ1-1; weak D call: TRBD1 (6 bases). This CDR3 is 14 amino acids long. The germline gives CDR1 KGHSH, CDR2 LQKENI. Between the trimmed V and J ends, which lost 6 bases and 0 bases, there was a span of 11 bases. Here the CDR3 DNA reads TGTGCCAGCTCTCCGACAGGAATGAACACTGAAGCTTTCTTT. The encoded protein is CASSPTGMNTEAFF.

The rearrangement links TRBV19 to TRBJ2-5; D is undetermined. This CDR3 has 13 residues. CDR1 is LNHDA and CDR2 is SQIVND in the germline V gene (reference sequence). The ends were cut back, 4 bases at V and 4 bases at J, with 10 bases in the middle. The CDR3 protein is CASSKLVGETQYF. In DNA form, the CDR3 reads TGTGCCAGTAGTAAATTGGTTGGAGAGACCCAGTACTTC.

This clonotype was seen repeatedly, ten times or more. In DNA form, the CDR3 reads TGTGCCAGCAGTCCTGGGACTAGCGGGACGGAGCTGTTTTTT. Translated: CASSPGTSGTELFF. The chain combines TRBV2 with TRBJ2-2; 13 bases line up with TRBD2. Germline loops: CDR1 SNHLY, CDR2 FYNNEI. The CDR3 contains 14 residues. With V trimmed by 5 bases and J by 10 bases, 4 bases remained unmatched.

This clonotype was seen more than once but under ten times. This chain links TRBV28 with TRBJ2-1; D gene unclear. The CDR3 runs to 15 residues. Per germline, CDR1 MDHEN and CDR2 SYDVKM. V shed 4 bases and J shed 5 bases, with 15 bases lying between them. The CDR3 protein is CASSSYGVVHNEQFF. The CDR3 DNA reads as TGTGCCAGCAGTTCATATGGTGTAGTCCACAATGAGCAGTTCTTC. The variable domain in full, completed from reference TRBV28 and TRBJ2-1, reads DVKVTQSSRYLVKRTGEKVFLECVQDMDHENMFWYRQDPGLGLRLIYFSYDVKMKEKGDIPEGYSVSREKKERFSLILESASTNQTSMYLCASSSYGVVHNEQFFGPGTRLTVL.

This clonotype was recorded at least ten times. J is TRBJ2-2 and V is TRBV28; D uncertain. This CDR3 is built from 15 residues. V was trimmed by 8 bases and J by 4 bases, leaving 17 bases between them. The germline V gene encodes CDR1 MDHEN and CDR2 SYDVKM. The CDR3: CASGDRVYGTGELFF. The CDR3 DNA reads TGTGCCAGCGGAGACCGAGTTTACGGCACCGGGGAGCTGTTTTTT.

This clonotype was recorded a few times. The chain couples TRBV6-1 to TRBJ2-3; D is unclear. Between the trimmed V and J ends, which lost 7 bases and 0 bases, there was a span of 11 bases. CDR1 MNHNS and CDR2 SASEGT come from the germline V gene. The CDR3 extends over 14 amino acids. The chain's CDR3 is CASKGYSSTDTQYF. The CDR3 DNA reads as TGTGCCAGCAAAGGGTACTCTAGCACAGATACGCAGTATTTT.

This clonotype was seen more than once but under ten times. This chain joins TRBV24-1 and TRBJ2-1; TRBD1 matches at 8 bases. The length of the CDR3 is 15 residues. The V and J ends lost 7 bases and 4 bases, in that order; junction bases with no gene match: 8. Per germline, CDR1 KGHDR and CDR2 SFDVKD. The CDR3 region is CATSPGGQVYNEQFF. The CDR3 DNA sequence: TGTGCCACCAGCCCAGGGGGACAGGTATACAATGAGCAGTTCTTC.

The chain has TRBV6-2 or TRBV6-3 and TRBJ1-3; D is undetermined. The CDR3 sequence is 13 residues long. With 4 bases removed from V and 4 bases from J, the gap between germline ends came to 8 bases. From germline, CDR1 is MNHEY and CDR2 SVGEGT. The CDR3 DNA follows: TGTGCCAGCAGTTCCTCAGCCGGAAACACCATATATTTT. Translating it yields CASSSSAGNTIYF.

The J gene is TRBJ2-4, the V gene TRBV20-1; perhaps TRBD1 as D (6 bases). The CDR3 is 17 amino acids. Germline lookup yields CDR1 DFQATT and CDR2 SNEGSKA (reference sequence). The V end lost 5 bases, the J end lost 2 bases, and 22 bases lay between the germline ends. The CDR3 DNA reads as TGCAGTGCTTGGGGGCCATTCGGGAAGGGAACCAAAAACATTCAGTACTTC. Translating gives CSAWGPFGKGTKNIQYF.

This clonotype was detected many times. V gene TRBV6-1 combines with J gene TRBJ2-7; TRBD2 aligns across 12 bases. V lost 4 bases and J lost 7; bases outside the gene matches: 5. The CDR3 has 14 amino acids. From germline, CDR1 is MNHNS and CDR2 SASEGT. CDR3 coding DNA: TGTGCCAGCAGTGTGACTAGCGGGAGTTGGGAGCAGTACTTC. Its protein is CASSVTSGSWEQYF.

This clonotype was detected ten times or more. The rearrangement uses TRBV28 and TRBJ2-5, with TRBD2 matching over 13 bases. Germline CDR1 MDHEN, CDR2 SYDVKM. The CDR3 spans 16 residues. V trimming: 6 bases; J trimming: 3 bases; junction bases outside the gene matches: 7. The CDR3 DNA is TGTGCCAGCAGCCCGACTAGCGGGAGGACTAAAGAGACCCAGTACTTC. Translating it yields CASSPTSGRTKETQYF. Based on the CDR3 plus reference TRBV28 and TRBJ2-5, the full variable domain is DVKVTQSSRYLVKRTGEKVFLECVQDMDHENMFWYRQDPGLGLRLIYFSYDVKMKEKGDIPEGYSVSREKKERFSLILESASTNQTSMYLCASSPTSGRTKETQYFGPGTRLLVL.

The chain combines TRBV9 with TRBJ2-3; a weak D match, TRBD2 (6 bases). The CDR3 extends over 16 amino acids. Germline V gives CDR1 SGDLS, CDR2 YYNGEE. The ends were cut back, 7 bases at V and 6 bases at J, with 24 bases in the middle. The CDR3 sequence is CASASNPGTGEDTQYF. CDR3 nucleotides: TGTGCCAGCGCAAGTAATCCCGGGACTGGTGAGGATACGCAGTATTTT.